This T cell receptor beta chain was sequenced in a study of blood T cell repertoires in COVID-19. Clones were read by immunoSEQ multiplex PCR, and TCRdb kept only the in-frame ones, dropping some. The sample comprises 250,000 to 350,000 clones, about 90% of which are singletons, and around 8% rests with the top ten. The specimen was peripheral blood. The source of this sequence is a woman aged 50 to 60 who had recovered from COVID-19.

This chain's CDR3 is CASSPVRRGLQHF. CDR3 nucleotides: TGTGCCAGCAGCCCAGTTCGGAGGGGCCTCCAGCATTTT. The rearrangement uses TRBV5-5 and TRBJ1-5; D perhaps matches TRBD1 (5 bases). The CDR3 length is 13 residues. V was pared by 4 bases and J by 12 bases, with 17 bases between. From germline, CDR1 is SGHKS and CDR2 YYEKEE (reference sequence).